Below, one TCR beta chain is given with its context. Its antigen is as yet unknown. The sample originates from a study of blood T cells in healthy people across ages. A second PCR, run for roughly 6 to 11 cycles, used a sample-barcoded 5' primer plus a J-beta primer mix. Carrying 12 random nucleotides, a template-switch adaptor labeled each individual cDNA molecule. TCRdb reanalysed the 5' RACE reads using MiXCR and keeps one entry per CDR3 protein. The sample holds just over 800,000 distinct CDR3 sequences; approximately 65% are singletons and the top ten take roughly 25%. The CDR3 totals 16 residues. Per the germline V gene, CDR1 is LGHNA and CDR2 is YNFKEQ. Trimming shortened V by 0 bases and J by 3 bases, and 12 bases separated the two germline ends. Study results and limitations: Whereas aged donors had fewer naive CD4+ cells, long-lived donors had more of them and higher diversity.

Input material: blood. V gene TRBV4-2 combines with J gene TRBJ2-1; maybe TRBD2 (7 bases). The receptor comes from a man aged 25 to 40 in good health. The CDR3 coding sequence is TGTGCCAGCAGCCAAGATGCGGGGGCCGACTACAATGAGCAGTTCTTC. Translation gives CASSQDAGADYNEQFF.